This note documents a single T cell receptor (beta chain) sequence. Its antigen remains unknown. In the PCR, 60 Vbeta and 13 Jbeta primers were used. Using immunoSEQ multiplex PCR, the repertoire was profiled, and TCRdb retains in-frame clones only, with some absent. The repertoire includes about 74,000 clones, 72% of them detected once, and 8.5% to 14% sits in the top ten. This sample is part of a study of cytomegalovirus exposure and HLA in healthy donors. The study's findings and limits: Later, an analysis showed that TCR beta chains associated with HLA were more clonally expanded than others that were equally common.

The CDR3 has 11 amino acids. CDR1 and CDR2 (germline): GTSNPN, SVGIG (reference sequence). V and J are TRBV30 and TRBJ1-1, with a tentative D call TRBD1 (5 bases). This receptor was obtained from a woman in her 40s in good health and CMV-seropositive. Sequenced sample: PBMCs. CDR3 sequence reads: CAAGLSTEAFF. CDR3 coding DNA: TGTGCGGCAGGGTTGAGCACTGAAGCTTTCTTT.